This T cell receptor beta chain is drawn from a study of control samples from healthy donors and cancer patients. The CDR3 covers 19 residues. The J segment lost 0 bases and the V segment lost 5 bases, leaving 11 bases of the junction unmatched. CDR1 is MDHEN, CDR2 SYDVKM, per germline. The protocol was immunoSEQ multiplex PCR, while the TCRdb copy is restricted to in-frame clones and leaves out a portion. The sample lists about 140,000 clones, about nine tenths seen once, with roughly 12% in the top ten. This receptor was identified in a man aged 25-45 years in good health. Sequenced input: blood. J is TRBJ2-1 and V is TRBV28, with 12 bases lining up with TRBD2. The CDR3 here is CASSLAGTSGYSSYNEQFF. CDR3 sequence (DNA): TGTGCCAGCAGTCTTGCCGGGACTAGCGGGTACAGCTCCTACAATGAGCAGTTCTTC.